This T cell receptor (beta chain) was sequenced for a study of OX40 agonist ivuxolimab in advanced cancers. Study context: Patients in the trial were receiving intravenous ivuxolimab every 2 weeks, at doses of 0.01 to 10 mg/kg.

Repertoires were generated with immunoSEQ multiplex PCR, while TCRdb's copy carries only in-frame clones and drops some. The table records about 20,000 clones, around 87% of them present only once. Germline lookup yields CDR1 ENHRY and CDR2 SYGVKD. The length of the CDR3 is 16 residues. V shed 4 bases and J 10 bases; nucleotides not matched to a gene: 13. The gene calls are TRBV10-3 and TRBJ2-1, with TRBD1 matching over 10 bases. The sequenced sample was CD4+ or CD8+ T cells sorted from blood, obtained in a trial of the OX40 agonist ivuxolimab. The clonotype originates from an adult with an advanced solid tumor such as melanoma, head and neck, liver or kidney cancer. CDR3 bases: TGTGCCATCAGTGGACTCCGGGACAGGGGATCGGGAGAGCAGTTCTTC. This encodes CAISGLRDRGSGEQFF.